The clone carrying this T cell receptor (beta chain) was observed at least ten times. The cDNA was produced through 5'RACE with 10-nucleotide random UMIs. TCRdb used MiXCR to reprocess the 5' RACE reads, holding one entry per CDR3 protein. The sample yields 67,000 or so distinct CDR3 sequences, around 13% seen once. This record belongs to a study of neurological immune-mediated disorders. Per the germline V gene, CDR1 is DFQATT and CDR2 is SNEGSKA (reference sequence). The V end lost 6 bases, the J end lost 1 base, and 13 bases lay between the germline ends. This CDR3 contains 14 residues. The time point denotes: longitudinal time-point 1 (baseline).

This clonotype originated in a female donor with HTLV-1-associated myelopathy (HAM/TSP). The genes are TRBV20-1 and TRBJ2-1; no clear D gene. The sample taken for sequencing was PBMCs. The CDR3: CSADQTASYNEQFF. In nucleotides, the CDR3 is TGCAGTGCCGATCAGACCGCGTCCTACAATGAGCAGTTCTTC.